Below, 24 T cell receptor beta chains from the same sample are listed, as sequenced in a study of T cell changes during pregnancy in multiple sclerosis. Only in-frame clones appear in the TCRdb table, and some are missing; sequencing was by immunoSEQ multiplex PCR. The top ten hold less than 1.5% of the sample, which has tens of thousands of clones, around 90% seen once. Sample: CD4+ T cells from peripheral blood mononuclear cells, taken before pregnancy. The source of these receptors is a female donor with multiple sclerosis, enrolled in a pregnancy study.

V gene TRBV4-2 combines with J gene TRBJ2-3, with D perhaps TRBD1 (6 bases). Germline assignment: CDR1 LGHNA and CDR2 YNFKEQ. The V and J ends lost 1 base and 3 bases respectively, with 11 bases between them. The CDR3 covers 15 residues. The CDR3 is CASSQVTGQTDTQYF. Written as DNA, the CDR3 is TGTGCCAGCAGCCAAGTGACGGGACAAACAGATACGCAGTATTTT.

The J gene is TRBJ1-2, the V gene TRBV6-1; D might be TRBD1 (6 bases). The CDR3 sequence is 14 residues long. Germline CDR1 MNHNS, CDR2 SASEGT. V shed 6 bases and J shed 4 bases, with 15 bases lying between them. The CDR3 reads CASSKGGGGYGYTF. DNA for the CDR3: TGTGCCAGCAGCAAAGGGGGGGGAGGCTATGGCTACACCTTC.

The V gene is TRBV10-3, the J gene TRBJ1-2, with D unclear. The CDR3 runs 15 residues. V was trimmed by 0 bases and J by 13 bases, leaving 21 bases between them. Germline CDR1 ENHRY, CDR2 SYGVKD. CDR3 region: CAISESESLSSRGTF. The CDR3 DNA sequence: TGTGCCATCAGTGAGTCGGAAAGCCTATCGTCTAGAGGCACCTTC.

The V call is TRBV5-1, the J call TRBJ2-3, with 9 bases identical to TRBD2. The V segment lost 5 bases and the J segment 4 bases; nucleotides outside the gene matches: 8. There are 15 residues in the CDR3. The germline CDR1 and CDR2 sequences are SGHRS and YFSETQ. In DNA, the CDR3 is TGCGCCAGCAGAGACCCGGGACTAGCTTCAGATACGCAGTATTTT. This sequence encodes CASRDPGLASDTQYF.

In this sample, this clone turned up once. The chain recombines TRBV19 with TRBJ2-7; no definite D call. The CDR3 extends over 15 amino acids. Deletions cut 3 bases from V and 0 bases from J, with 12 bases between. Germline V lookup: CDR1 LNHDA, CDR2 SQIVND (reference sequence). For the CDR3, the DNA is TGTGCCAGTAGTATCACCGGCTGGAGCTCCTACGAGCAGTACTTC. Translation: CASSITGWSSYEQYF. Full variable domain (outside the CDR3, taken from reference TRBV19 and TRBJ2-7): DGGITQSPKYLFRKEGQNVTLSCEQNLNHDAMYWYRQDPGQGLRLIYYSQIVNDFQKGDIAEGYSVSREKKESFPLTVTSAQKNPTAFYLCASSITGWSSYEQYFGPGTRLTVT.

The rearrangement uses TRBV7-9 and TRBJ1-2, with D possibly matching TRBD1 (6 bases). Trimming removed 3 bases from V and 5 bases from J, with 13 bases in between. This CDR3 has 14 amino acids. In germline, CDR1 is SEHNR, CDR2 FQNEAQ (reference sequence). CDR3 DNA: TGTGCCAGCAGCTTCGGACAGTCCGGATATGGCTACACCTTC. Translating gives CASSFGQSGYGYTF.

The chain uses TRBV7-9 and TRBJ1-3; D remains ambiguous. The ends were cut back, 5 bases at V and 3 bases at J, with 20 bases in the middle. The CDR3 has 17 residues. Germline assignment: CDR1 SEHNR and CDR2 FQNEAQ (reference sequence). The CDR3 here is CASSLSLFPGGGNTIYF. The DNA for the CDR3 is TGTGCCAGCAGCCTGTCGCTATTCCCCGGTGGTGGAAACACCATATATTTT.

As to this clone: Sequence at one end of the junction differs from germline and may be a read error. Other DNA sequences of this sample code for an identical CDR3. The chain carries TRBV19 and TRBJ2-5; D might be TRBD1 (6 bases). This CDR3 is 15 amino acids long. Per the germline V gene, CDR1 is LNHDA and CDR2 is SQIVND (reference sequence). CDR3 nucleotide sequence: TGTGCCAGTAGTACCGACAGGCTTACACAAGAGACCCAATACTTC. This codes for CASSTDRLTQETQYF. Supplemented by reference TRBV19 and TRBJ2-5, the full variable domain reads DGGITQSPKYLFRKEGQNVTLSCEQNLNHDAMYWYRQDPGQGLRLIYYSQIVNDFQKGDIAEGYSVSREKKESFPLTVTSAQKNPTAFYLCASSTDRLTQETQYFGPGTRLLVL.

The V gene is TRBV6-6, the J gene TRBJ1-4; 9 bases map to TRBD1. Germline V gene data show CDR1 as MNHNY and CDR2 as SVGAGI (reference sequence). The CDR3 spans 14 residues. The V and J ends lost 10 bases and 8 bases, in that order; junction bases with no gene match: 11. This CDR3 is CATLPGTGYEKLFF. The CDR3 DNA sequence: TGTGCCACCCTACCCGGGACAGGGTACGAAAAACTGTTTTTT.

The V call is TRBV6-4, the J call TRBJ2-1, with D uncertain. This CDR3 spans 15 amino acids. Trimming removed 3 bases at V and 0 bases at J, with 9 bases between. The germline V gene has CDR1 MRHNA and CDR2 SNTAGT. Written as DNA, the CDR3 is TGTGCCAGCAGTGAGGAGTCCAACTCCTACAATGAGCAGTTCTTC. Translation: CASSEESNSYNEQFF.

The count of this clone is one. This chain uses TRBV11-2 with TRBJ1-2; D uncertain. Trimming left V 2 bases short and J 8 bases short, with 21 bases between. The CDR3 runs 16 residues. From germline, CDR1 is SGHAT and CDR2 FQNNGV. CDR3 loop: CASSLISAARTGGYTF. The CDR3 nucleotides read TGTGCCAGCAGCTTAATTTCGGCAGCCCGAACGGGAGGCTACACCTTC.

The chain has TRBV2 and TRBJ2-2, with TRBD1 matching over 10 bases. The CDR3 has 15 residues. Per the germline V gene, CDR1 is SNHLY and CDR2 is FYNNEI. Trimming cost V 4 bases and J 6 bases; bases outside gene matches: 5. This CDR3 is CASSGQGAGAGELFF. The CDR3 DNA sequence: TGTGCCAGCAGTGGACAGGGGGCGGGTGCCGGGGAGCTGTTTTTT.

The J gene is TRBJ2-7, the V gene TRBV10-3; TRBD2 agrees at 13 bases. This CDR3 contains 17 residues. Germline-derived CDR1 and CDR2 are ENHRY and SYGVKD. The trim removed 4 bases at V and 3 bases at J, leaving 9 bases unmatched. Written as DNA, the CDR3 is TGTGCCATCAGTGTAGGACTAGCGGGAGTTAAGGGCTACGAGCAGTACTTC. Its protein product is CAISVGLAGVKGYEQYF.

This clone has a single count. This CDR3 reads CASSRDYTQETQYF. CDR3 bases: TGTGCCAGCAGCCGAGACTACACACAAGAGACCCAGTACTTC. The chain is built from TRBV9 and TRBJ2-5; TRBD2 is a possible D gene (5 bases). This CDR3 spans 14 amino acids. The germline V gene has CDR1 SGDLS and CDR2 YYNGEE. V was pared by 4 bases and J by 2 bases, with 12 bases between.

The rearrangement uses TRBV7-3 and TRBJ2-3; D gene unclear. CDR3 size: 13 residues. Trimming took off 5 bases at V and 3 bases at J, with 9 bases between the two ends. Germline-derived CDR1 and CDR2 are SGHTA and FQGTGA. CDR3 sequence (DNA): TGTGCCAGCAGCGTCTACTTAACAGATACGCAGTATTTT. It is translated as CASSVYLTDTQYF.

The rearrangement links TRBV28 to TRBJ2-1; 7 positions match TRBD1. Germline V gene lookup returns CDR1 MDHEN and CDR2 SYDVKM. The CDR3 is 14 amino acids. Trimming removed 10 bases from V and 1 base from J; junction bases left unmatched: 7. The CDR3 sequence is CATHRQGSYNEQFF. DNA for the CDR3: TGTGCCACCCATAGACAGGGATCCTACAATGAGCAGTTCTTC.

The V call is TRBV28, the J call TRBJ2-3, with 7 bases that match TRBD2. CDR1 is MDHEN and CDR2 is SYDVKM in the germline V gene. The CDR3 runs 15 residues. The J segment lost 4 bases and the V segment lost 8 bases, leaving 12 bases of the junction unmatched. Written as DNA, the CDR3 is TGTGCCAGCGGATCTAGCGGCGAGGGCCCAGATACGCAGTATTTT. It yields the protein CASGSSGEGPDTQYF.

With respect to this clone: An end of the junction differs from the germline gene, which may be a read error. The rearrangement joins TRBV29-1 to TRBJ2-3, with D perhaps matching TRBD2 (5 bases). Germline V gene sequence: CDR1 SQVTM, CDR2 ANQGSEA. The CDR3 runs to 13 residues. CDR3 sequence reads: CSAQRSGTDTQYF. In DNA, the CDR3 is TGCAGCGCCCAGCGGTCAGGCACTGATACGCAGTATTTT.

The gene calls are TRBV5-8 and TRBJ2-7, with 10 bases that match TRBD1. CDR3 size: 13 residues. J lost 2 bases, V lost 5 bases, and 1 base had no gene match. Germline loops: CDR1 SGHTS, CDR2 YDEGEE. The CDR3 reads CASRDRGTYEQYF. The CDR3 coding sequence is TGTGCCAGCAGGGACAGGGGGACCTACGAGCAGTACTTC.

V gene TRBV6-1 combines with J gene TRBJ1-1; perhaps TRBD1 as D (6 bases). Germline CDR1 MNHNS, CDR2 SASEGT. Trimming took off 8 bases at V and 7 bases at J, with 14 bases between the two ends. This CDR3 comprises 12 residues. CDR3 amino acids: CASRTMDSEAFF. CDR3 sequence (DNA): TGTGCCAGCCGAACCATGGACAGTGAAGCTTTCTTT.

The chain links TRBV27 to TRBJ2-2, with 8 positions matching TRBD2. This CDR3 is built from 14 residues. J lost 5 bases, V lost 3 bases, and 2 bases had no gene match. CDR1 is MNHEY and CDR2 is SMNVEV in the germline V gene (reference sequence). Here the CDR3 reads CASSFRGGTGELFF. The CDR3 nucleotides read TGTGCCAGCAGTTTTCGGGGGGGTACCGGGGAGCTGTTTTTT.

This chain links TRBV6-1 with TRBJ2-7; tentative D call: TRBD2 (8 bases). Trimming took 8 bases from V and 4 from J, leaving 21 bases between them. The CDR3 runs to 15 residues. The germline V gene encodes CDR1 MNHNS and CDR2 SASEGT. In DNA form, the CDR3 reads TGTGCCAGCCAGGGGGTGAGCGGGAGTTTATACGAGCAGTACTTC. Translating it yields CASQGVSGSLYEQYF.

This clone was picked up one time. The genes are TRBV7-9 and TRBJ1-1, with D maybe TRBD1 (5 bases). Trimming shortened V by 3 bases and J by 11 bases, and 16 bases separated the two germline ends. This CDR3 has 13 amino acids. Germline V lookup: CDR1 SEHNR, CDR2 FQNEAQ (reference sequence). This CDR3 is CASSFLGRPGAFF. The CDR3 DNA reads as TGTGCCAGCAGCTTCCTCGGGCGGCCAGGGGCTTTCTTT.

The DNA of the CDR3 is TGCGCCAGCAGCCATTCGGGACAGGGGCGAGAGACCCAGTACTTC. Translating it yields CASSHSGQGRETQYF. The genes are TRBV4-1 and TRBJ2-5, with 10 bases aligning to TRBD1. V shed 3 bases and J 4 bases; nucleotides not matched to a gene: 5. This CDR3 has 15 amino acids. The germline V gene encodes CDR1 MGHRA and CDR2 YSYEKL.